These 30 T cell receptor beta chains were sequenced from one sample in a study of cytomegalovirus exposure and HLA in healthy donors. Researchers ran the PCR with 60 Vbeta and 13 Jbeta primers. Some clones are missing from TCRdb's copy, which holds only in-frame ones; the method was immunoSEQ multiplex PCR. The table includes under 200,000 clones, roughly three quarters detected once. The sample taken for sequencing was PBMCs. These receptor sequences come from a woman between 40 and 50 years old in good health and CMV-seropositive.

The gene calls are TRBV28 and TRBJ2-7; 11 bases match TRBD2. V lost 6 bases, J lost 4 bases, and 5 bases stayed unmatched. Germline CDR1 reads MDHEN; CDR2 reads SYDVKM. The CDR3 runs to 14 residues. This CDR3 reads CASSLRLAGYEQYF. For the CDR3, the DNA is TGTGCCAGCAGCTTAAGACTAGCGGGGTACGAGCAGTACTTC.

This chain links TRBV6-1 with TRBJ1-3, with a tentative D call TRBD1 (5 bases). The CDR3 is 16 residues long. Per the germline V gene, CDR1 is MNHNS and CDR2 is SASEGT. Trimming left V 1 base short and J 8 bases short, with 18 bases between. This CDR3 reads CASSEGGGSGAYTIYF. The DNA for the CDR3 is TGTGCCAGCAGTGAAGGGGGGGGGTCAGGCGCATACACCATATATTTT.

To note about this clone: The conserved final phenylalanine or tryptophan is absent from the CDR3, which likely points to a read error. The rearrangement uses TRBV4-2 and TRBJ2-3, with a possible D match to TRBD2 (6 bases). The V and J ends lost 1 base and 2 bases respectively, with 13 bases between them. From germline, CDR1 is LGHNA and CDR2 YNFKEQ. The CDR3 covers 16 residues. Here the CDR3 DNA reads TGTGCCAGCAGCCAAGGTAGCGGCGGATACACAGATACGCAGTATCTT. Its translation is CASSQGSGGYTDTQYL.

This chain joins TRBV30 and TRBJ1-4; no clear D. V shed 0 bases and J shed 8 bases, with 16 bases lying between them. The germline V gene has CDR1 GTSNPN and CDR2 SVGIG (reference sequence). The CDR3 extends over 15 amino acids. CDR3 sequence reads: CAWSVRGGIAEKLFF. The CDR3 DNA sequence: TGTGCCTGGAGTGTACGAGGAGGGATTGCGGAAAAACTGTTTTTT.

The sample holds a few counts of this clone. The rearrangement links TRBV30 to TRBJ1-3, with no clear D. The length of the CDR3 is 15 residues. CDR1 and CDR2 (germline): GTSNPN, SVGIG (reference sequence). Trimming pared 0 bases from V and 0 bases from J, leaving 9 bases between. CDR3 nucleotides: TGTGCCTGGAGTGTACCGCGGGGCTCTGGAAACACCATATATTTT. Translated: CAWSVPRGSGNTIYF. Drawing the rest from reference TRBV30 and TRBJ1-3, the complete variable domain is SQTIHQWPATLVQPVGSPLSLECTVEGTSNPNLYWYRQAAGRGLQLLFYSVGIGQISSEVPQNLSASRPQDRQFILSSKKLLLSDSGFYLCAWSVPRGSGNTIYFGEGSWLTVV.

The V call is TRBV2, the J call TRBJ2-7; 8 positions agree with TRBD2. CDR3 length equals 15 residues. After removal of 4 bases from V and 2 bases from J, the junction contained 7 bases not matched to a gene. Germline CDR1 and CDR2: SNHLY and FYNNEI. The CDR3 region has the DNA TGTGCCAGCAGTGTGGGTAGCGGGGCCGCCTACGAGCAGTACTTC. This gives the protein CASSVGSGAAYEQYF. Drawing the rest from reference TRBV2 and TRBJ2-7, the complete variable domain is EPEVTQTPSHQVTQMGQEVILRCVPISNHLYFYWYRQILGQKVEFLVSFYNNEISEKSEIFDDQFSVERPDGSNFTLKIRSTKLEDSAMYFCASSVGSGAAYEQYFGPGTRLTVT.

This clone was counted once. The V and J genes are TRBV19 and TRBJ2-7, with TRBD1 matching over 10 bases. The V gene end was trimmed by 4 bases and the J gene end by 4 bases; junction bases not matched to a gene: 4. Germline V gene lookup returns CDR1 LNHDA and CDR2 SQIVND (reference sequence). The CDR3 has 14 amino acids. CDR3 in DNA: TGTGCCAGTAGTACCGGGACAGGGGCATACGAGCAGTACTTC. Translation gives CASSTGTGAYEQYF.

The rearrangement joins TRBV28 to TRBJ1-2; tentative D call: TRBD1 (6 bases). This CDR3 has 13 amino acids. The V and J ends lost 6 bases and 5 bases respectively, with 13 bases between them. Germline loops: CDR1 MDHEN, CDR2 SYDVKM. The DNA for the CDR3 is TGTGCCAGCAGAATACAGGGTGATTATGGCTACACCTTC. Translation gives CASRIQGDYGYTF.

The V call is TRBV10-3, the J call TRBJ2-1, with 14 bases fitting TRBD2. With 6 bases clipped from V and 8 bases from J, the junction kept 9 bases outside the gene matches. Germline V gives CDR1 ENHRY, CDR2 SYGVKD. There are 16 residues in the CDR3. This CDR3 reads CAIRPGLAGVHDEQFF. The CDR3 region has the DNA TGTGCCATCAGGCCGGGACTAGCGGGGGTTCACGATGAGCAGTTCTTC.

This sequence joins TRBV28 and TRBJ2-7; 8 bases line up with TRBD2. The CDR3 has 16 residues. V lost 2 bases to trimming and J lost 2 bases; unmatched junction nucleotides: 8. Looked up from germline, CDR1 is MDHEN and CDR2 is SYDVKM. DNA for the CDR3: TGTGCCAGCAGTTTAATGGGTTCGGGGGGGACCTACGAGCAGTACTTC. Translated, it gives CASSLMGSGGTYEQYF.

The genes are TRBV11-2 and TRBJ2-7, with D tentatively TRBD1 (6 bases). The CDR3 is 14 amino acids. CDR1 and CDR2 (germline): SGHAT, FQNNGV. Trimming shortened V by 6 bases and J by 2 bases, and 14 bases separated the two germline ends. CDR3 amino acids: CASSPGTYPYEQYF. Written as DNA, the CDR3 is TGTGCCAGCAGTCCCGGGACATACCCCTACGAGCAGTACTTC.

V is TRBV30 and J is TRBJ2-7, with TRBD1 matching over 7 bases. After removal of 0 bases from V and 2 bases from J, the junction contained 10 bases not matched to a gene. This CDR3 is built from 16 residues. Germline loops: CDR1 GTSNPN, CDR2 SVGIG (reference sequence). CDR3 loop: CAWSVKDRSITYEQYF. DNA of the CDR3: TGTGCCTGGAGTGTAAAGGACAGGTCGATTACCTACGAGCAGTACTTC. The complete variable domain, with remaining parts taken from reference TRBV30 and TRBJ2-7, reads SQTIHQWPATLVQPVGSPLSLECTVEGTSNPNLYWYRQAAGRGLQLLFYSVGIGQISSEVPQNLSASRPQDRQFILSSKKLLLSDSGFYLCAWSVKDRSITYEQYFGPGTRLTVT.

The table lists this clone with a few counts. This chain connects TRBV30 to TRBJ1-2, with 7 bases matching TRBD1. Unmatched junction bases numbered 7, after V lost 4 bases and J lost 5 bases. Germline loops: CDR1 GTSNPN, CDR2 SVGIG (reference sequence). The CDR3 is 13 amino acids. The CDR3, as DNA: TGTGCCTGGAACCGGGACAGACCGTATGGCTACACCTTC. Amino acids: CAWNRDRPYGYTF. The variable domain in full, completed from reference TRBV30 and TRBJ1-2, reads SQTIHQWPATLVQPVGSPLSLECTVEGTSNPNLYWYRQAAGRGLQLLFYSVGIGQISSEVPQNLSASRPQDRQFILSSKKLLLSDSGFYLCAWNRDRPYGYTFGSGTRLTVV.

The chain is built from TRBV19 and TRBJ2-3; TRBD2 matches at 13 bases. Germline V gene lookup returns CDR1 LNHDA and CDR2 SQIVND (reference sequence). V lost 4 bases, J lost 2 bases, and 3 bases stayed unmatched. The CDR3 is made up of 16 amino acids. The chain's CDR3 is CASSTGTSGTTDTQYF. The CDR3 DNA follows: TGTGCCAGTAGTACCGGGACTAGCGGGACCACAGATACGCAGTATTTT.

This clone turned up a few times. The chain recombines TRBV10-3 with TRBJ1-2; TRBD1 aligns across 11 bases. Germline CDR1 ENHRY, CDR2 SYGVKD. V trimming: 6 bases; J trimming: 7 bases; junction bases outside the gene matches: 4. This CDR3 comprises 13 residues. CDR3 loop: CAIRDGTGGGYTF. The CDR3 DNA follows: TGTGCCATCAGGGATGGGACAGGGGGTGGCTACACCTTC.

This clone was counted once. V and J are TRBV4-2 and TRBJ1-6; D ambiguous. This CDR3 has 18 amino acids. The germline V gene has CDR1 LGHNA and CDR2 YNFKEQ. V lost 0 bases to trimming and J lost 0 bases, with 12 bases between them. In DNA form, the CDR3 reads TGTGCCAGCAGCCAAGAGGACCGGAGGAGCTCCTATAATTCACCCCTCCACTTT. Translation: CASSQEDRRSSYNSPLHF.

This chain connects TRBV30 to TRBJ2-5, with 10 bases aligning to TRBD1. CDR1 is GTSNPN and CDR2 is SVGIG in the germline V gene (reference sequence). The CDR3 covers 14 residues. V gave up 1 base and J gave up 5 bases; unmatched junction bases: 4. CDR3 residues: CAWSATGGLETQYF. The CDR3 region has the DNA TGTGCCTGGAGTGCGACAGGGGGCTTGGAGACCCAGTACTTC.

The V gene is TRBV18, the J gene TRBJ1-5; possibly TRBD1 for D (6 bases). Germline V CDR1 and CDR2: KGHSH, LQKENI. V dropped 5 bases and J dropped 4 bases, with 12 bases sitting between them. CDR3 length: 14 residues. This chain's CDR3 is CASSAGGANQPQHF. The DNA for the CDR3 is TGTGCCAGCTCAGCGGGGGGCGCTAATCAGCCCCAGCATTTT.

J is TRBJ2-5 and V is TRBV2, with a tentative D call TRBD1 (5 bases). The V gene's germline CDR1 is SNHLY and CDR2 FYNNEI. The CDR3 contains 13 residues. Trimming took 10 bases from V and 9 from J, leaving 21 bases between them. Written as DNA, the CDR3 is TGTGCCAACGCACCAGGGTCTCAAGGGGCCCAGTACTTC. This encodes CANAPGSQGAQYF.

This sequence joins TRBV5-1 and TRBJ2-7; D is unresolved. Trimming left V 7 bases short and J 4 bases short, with 9 bases between. The CDR3 consists of 11 residues. Germline CDR1 and CDR2: SGHRS and YFSETQ. The CDR3 sequence: CASRSGYEQYF. CDR3 DNA sequence: TGCGCCAGCCGCTCAGGATACGAGCAGTACTTC. Full variable domain (missing parts from reference TRBV5-1 and TRBJ2-7): KAGVTQTPRYLIKTRGQQVTLSCSPISGHRSVSWYQQTPGQGLQFLFEYFSETQRNKGNFPGRFSGRQFSNSRSEMNVSTLELGDSALYLCASRSGYEQYFGPGTRLTVT.

The rearrangement joins TRBV7-2 to TRBJ1-1; TRBD1 agrees at 8 bases. The CDR3 runs to 13 residues. V lost 8 bases to trimming and J lost 7 bases; unmatched junction nucleotides: 9. The germline V gene encodes CDR1 SGHTA and CDR2 FQGNSA. CDR3 in amino acids: CASAVQGGIEAFF. DNA for the CDR3: TGTGCCAGCGCTGTACAGGGGGGCATTGAAGCTTTCTTT.

This chain links TRBV7-8 with TRBJ1-1; TRBD1 might be the D (5 bases). CDR1 is SGHVS and CDR2 is FQNEAQ in the germline V gene. The CDR3 is made up of 14 amino acids. V lost 5 bases and J 3 bases, leaving 13 bases between the germline ends. CDR3 sequence: CASSQDSTYTEAFF. CDR3 nucleotides: TGTGCCAGCAGCCAAGACAGTACCTACACTGAAGCTTTCTTT.

V gene TRBV13 combines with J gene TRBJ1-2, with no clear D. Germline V gene sequence: CDR1 PRHDT, CDR2 FYEKMQ (reference sequence). The CDR3 covers 13 residues. V was cut by 2 bases and J by 5 bases, with 9 bases left in between. CDR3 sequence reads: CASSLKRSYGYTF. CDR3 DNA sequence: TGTGCCAGCAGCTTAAAAAGGAGTTATGGCTACACCTTC.

The chain combines TRBV7-9 with TRBJ2-7; perhaps TRBD2 as D (6 bases). Germline V lookup: CDR1 SEHNR, CDR2 FQNEAQ (reference sequence). CDR3 length: 14 amino acids. Trimming took 3 bases from V and 0 from J, leaving 9 bases between them. The CDR3 loop reads CASSFVGGSYEQYF. CDR3 in DNA: TGTGCCAGCAGCTTCGTCGGGGGCTCCTACGAGCAGTACTTC. Full variable domain (missing parts from reference TRBV7-9 and TRBJ2-7): DTGVSQNPRHKITKRGQNVTFRCDPISEHNRLYWYRQTLGQGPEFLTYFQNEAQLEKSRLLSDRFSAERPKGSFSTLEIQRTEQGDSAMYLCASSFVGGSYEQYFGPGTRLTVT.

This chain joins TRBV27 and TRBJ1-1, with unresolved D. V was clipped by 11 bases and J by 1 base, with 17 bases between them. Germline values: CDR1 MNHEY, CDR2 SMNVEV (reference sequence). The CDR3 is made up of 14 amino acids. In DNA form, the CDR3 reads TGTGCCTGCCGAAGACTGGGAGCGAACACTGAAGCTTTCTTT. Protein product: CACRRLGANTEAFF.

This sequence joins TRBV5-6 and TRBJ1-3, with 8 bases lining up with TRBD1. V was pared by 2 bases and J by 1 base, with 8 bases of the junction left unmatched. The germline V gene has CDR1 SGHDT and CDR2 YYEEEE. CDR3 length: 17 residues. CDR3 loop: CASSFRPDRESGNTIYF. The DNA of the CDR3 is TGTGCCAGCAGCTTCCGACCGGACAGGGAGTCTGGAAACACCATATATTTT.

The chain is built from TRBV19 and TRBJ2-3; possibly TRBD2 for D (6 bases). Trimming took 7 bases from V and 10 from J, leaving 12 bases between them. The germline V gene encodes CDR1 LNHDA and CDR2 SQIVND (reference sequence). This CDR3 comprises 11 residues. The CDR3 DNA reads as TGTGCCAGTATATGGGGCGGGGCGCAGTATTTT. It yields the protein CASIWGGAQYF.

J is TRBJ1-1 and V is TRBV7-9; TRBD1 might be the D (6 bases). From germline, CDR1 is SEHNR and CDR2 FQNEAQ (reference sequence). This CDR3 has 14 amino acids. V was pared by 2 bases and J by 6 bases, with 13 bases between. CDR3 loop: CASSLYGGRAEAFF. The CDR3 region has the DNA TGTGCCAGCAGCTTATACGGGGGGCGAGCTGAAGCTTTCTTT.

A few counts support this clone. CDR3 sequence reads: CASSQVSEGNTEAFF. The CDR3 DNA reads TGCGCCAGCAGCCAAGTATCGGAGGGGAACACTGAAGCTTTCTTT. The V call is TRBV4-3, the J call TRBJ1-1; D gene uncertain. V was pared by 1 base and J by 1 base, with 10 bases between. This CDR3 is built from 15 residues. Per the germline V gene, CDR1 is LGHNA and CDR2 is YSLEER.

V usage is TRBV9 and J usage is TRBJ2-1; 9 bases are a match to TRBD1. CDR1 SGDLS and CDR2 YYNGEE come from the germline V gene. This CDR3 comprises 17 residues. V gave up 4 bases and J gave up 6 bases; unmatched junction bases: 14. In DNA, the CDR3 is TGTGCCAGCAGCTCTCCCTCGGGGACAGGGAGGGGCAATGAGCAGTTCTTC. Its translation: CASSSPSGTGRGNEQFF.